These 2 T cell receptor beta chains came from one sample sequenced in a study of shared clonotypes between healthy human individuals. Assay: immunoSEQ multiplex PCR; the TCRdb copy retains only in-frame clones and omits some. The top ten clones hold 0.3% to 0.4% of a sample with 2 million to 2.5 million clones, more than 80% of them seen once. Source material: naive CD4+ T cells from PBMCs. Subset defined: CD45RA+ positively selected. The receptors derive from a man between 18 and 35 years old in good health. Some clones in this sample may be carry-over from other donors' samples.

For the CDR3, the DNA is TGTGCCAGCAGCGGCAGGATGACAGGGCCTGAAGCTTTCTTT. This encodes CASSGRMTGPEAFF. J is TRBJ1-1 and V is TRBV9; 7 bases are a match to TRBD1. Trimming at V came to 3 bases and at J to 6 bases, leaving 8 bases not matched to a gene. The germline V gene encodes CDR1 SGDLS and CDR2 YYNGEE. The CDR3 is 14 amino acids.

The chain combines TRBV19 with TRBJ2-2, with a possible D match to TRBD2 (5 bases). From germline, CDR1 is LNHDA and CDR2 SQIVND (reference sequence). This CDR3 comprises 12 residues. The V end was cut by 5 bases, the J end by 7 bases, with 8 bases between. CDR3 sequence (DNA): TGTGCCAGTAGTCCCCGGGGCGGGGAGCTGTTTTTT. It specifies CASSPRGGELFF.